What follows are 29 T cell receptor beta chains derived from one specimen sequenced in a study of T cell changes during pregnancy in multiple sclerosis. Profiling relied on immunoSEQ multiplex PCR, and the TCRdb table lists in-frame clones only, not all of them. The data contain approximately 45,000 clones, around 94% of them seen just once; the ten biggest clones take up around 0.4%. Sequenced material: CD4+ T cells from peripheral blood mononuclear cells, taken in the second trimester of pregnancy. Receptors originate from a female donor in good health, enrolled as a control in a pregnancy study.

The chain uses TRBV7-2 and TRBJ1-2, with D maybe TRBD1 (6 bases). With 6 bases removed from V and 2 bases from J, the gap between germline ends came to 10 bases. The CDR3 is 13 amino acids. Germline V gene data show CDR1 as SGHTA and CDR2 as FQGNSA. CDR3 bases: TGTGCCAGCAGTCCGGACAGCAACTATGGCTACACCTTC. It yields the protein CASSPDSNYGYTF.

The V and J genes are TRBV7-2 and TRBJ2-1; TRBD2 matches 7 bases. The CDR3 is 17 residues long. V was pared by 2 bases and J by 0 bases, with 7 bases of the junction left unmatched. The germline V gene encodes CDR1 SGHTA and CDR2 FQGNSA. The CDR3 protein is CASSLLAGVSSYNEQFF. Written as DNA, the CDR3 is TGTGCCAGCAGCTTACTGGCGGGGGTAAGCTCCTACAATGAGCAGTTCTTC.

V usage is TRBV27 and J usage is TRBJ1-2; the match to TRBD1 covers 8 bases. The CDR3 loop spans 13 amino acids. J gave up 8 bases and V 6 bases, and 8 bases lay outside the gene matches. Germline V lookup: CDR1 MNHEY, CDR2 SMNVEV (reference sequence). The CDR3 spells CASSRRTGKGYTF. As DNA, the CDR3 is TGTGCCAGCAGCCGAAGGACAGGGAAGGGCTACACCTTC.

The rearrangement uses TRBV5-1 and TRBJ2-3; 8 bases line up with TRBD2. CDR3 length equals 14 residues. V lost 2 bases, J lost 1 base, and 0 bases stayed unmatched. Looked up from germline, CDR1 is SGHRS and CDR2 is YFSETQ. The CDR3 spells CASSFSGGTDTQYF. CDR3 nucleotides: TGCGCCAGCAGCTTTAGCGGGGGCACAGATACGCAGTATTTT.

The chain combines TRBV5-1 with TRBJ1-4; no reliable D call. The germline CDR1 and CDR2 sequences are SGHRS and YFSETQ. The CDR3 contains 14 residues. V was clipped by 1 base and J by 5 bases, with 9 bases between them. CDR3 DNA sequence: TGCGCCAGCAGCTTGAGTCAGAAGAATGAAAAACTGTTTTTT. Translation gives CASSLSQKNEKLFF.

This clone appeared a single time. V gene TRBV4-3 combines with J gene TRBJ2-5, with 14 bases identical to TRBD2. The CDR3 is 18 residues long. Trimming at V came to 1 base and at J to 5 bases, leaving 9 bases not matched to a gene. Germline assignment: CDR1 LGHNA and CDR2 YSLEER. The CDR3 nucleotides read TGCGCCAGCAGCCAAGGTCCTTCGACTAGCGGGGGGGCGGAGACCCAGTACTTC. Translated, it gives CASSQGPSTSGGAETQYF.

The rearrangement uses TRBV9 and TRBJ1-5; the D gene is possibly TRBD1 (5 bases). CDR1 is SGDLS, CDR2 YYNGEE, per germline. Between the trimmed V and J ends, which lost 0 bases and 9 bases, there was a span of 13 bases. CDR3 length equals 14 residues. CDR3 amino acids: CASSVASGQGPQHF. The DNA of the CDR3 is TGTGCCAGCAGCGTAGCTAGTGGGCAGGGGCCCCAGCATTTT.

The CDR3 is CASSLEGRETEAFF. CDR3 sequence (DNA): TGTGCCAGCAGCTTAGAAGGCAGGGAAACTGAAGCTTTCTTT. The J gene is TRBJ1-1, the V gene TRBV13, with D tentatively TRBD1 (5 bases). Germline CDR1 is PRHDT and CDR2 is FYEKMQ (reference sequence). V was pared by 1 base and J by 5 bases, with 11 bases between. CDR3 size: 14 residues.

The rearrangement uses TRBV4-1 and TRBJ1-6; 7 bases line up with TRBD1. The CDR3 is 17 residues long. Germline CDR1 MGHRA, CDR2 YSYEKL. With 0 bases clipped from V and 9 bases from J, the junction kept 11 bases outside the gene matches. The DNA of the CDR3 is TGCGCCAGCAGCCAAGATCATGAGGGACAGTTTGGTTCACCCCTCCACTTT. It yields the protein CASSQDHEGQFGSPLHF.

CDR3 amino acids: CASSSGQPNSPLHF. Written as DNA, the CDR3 is TGCGCCAGCAGCTCGGGACAGCCGAATTCACCCCTCCACTTT. The chain employs TRBV5-1 and TRBJ1-6; 7 positions agree with TRBD1. The CDR3 length is 14 residues. V lost 3 bases to trimming and J lost 7 bases; unmatched junction nucleotides: 4. Germline-derived CDR1 and CDR2 are SGHRS and YFSETQ.

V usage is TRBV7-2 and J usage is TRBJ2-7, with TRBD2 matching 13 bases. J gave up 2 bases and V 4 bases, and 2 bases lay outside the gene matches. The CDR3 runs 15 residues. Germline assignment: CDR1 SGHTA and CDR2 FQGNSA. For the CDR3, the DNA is TGTGCCAGCAGCTCGGGACTAGCGGGGACCTACGAGCAGTACTTC. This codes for CASSSGLAGTYEQYF. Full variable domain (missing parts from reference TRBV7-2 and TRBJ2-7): GAGVSQSPSNKVTEKGKDVELRCDPISGHTALYWYRQSLGQGLEFLIYFQGNSAPDKSGLPSDRFSAERTGGSVSTLTIQRTQQEDSAVYLCASSSGLAGTYEQYFGPGTRLTVT.

The CDR3 spells CASSEGHDSHGSGAEQYF. In nucleotides, the CDR3 is TGTGCCAGCAGCGAAGGTCATGACAGCCACGGGTCGGGAGCCGAGCAGTACTTC. The genes are TRBV7-8 and TRBJ2-7, with D tentatively TRBD2 (6 bases). Trimming removed 5 bases from V and 6 bases from J, with 29 bases in between. CDR3 length equals 18 residues. Looked up from germline, CDR1 is SGHVS and CDR2 is FQNEAQ. Full variable domain (remainder filled in from reference TRBV7-8 and TRBJ2-7): GAGVSQSPRYKVAKRGQDVALRCDPISGHVSLFWYQQALGQGPEFLTYFQNEAQLDKSGLPSDRFFAERPEGSVSTLKIQRTQQEDSAVYLCASSEGHDSHGSGAEQYFGPGTRLTVT.

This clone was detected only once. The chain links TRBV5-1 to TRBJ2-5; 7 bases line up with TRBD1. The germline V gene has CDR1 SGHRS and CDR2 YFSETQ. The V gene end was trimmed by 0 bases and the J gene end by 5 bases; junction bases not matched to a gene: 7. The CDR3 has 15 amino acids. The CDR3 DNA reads TGCGCCAGCAGCTTGGGTGGGACAGTTGGGGAGACCCAGTACTTC. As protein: CASSLGGTVGETQYF.

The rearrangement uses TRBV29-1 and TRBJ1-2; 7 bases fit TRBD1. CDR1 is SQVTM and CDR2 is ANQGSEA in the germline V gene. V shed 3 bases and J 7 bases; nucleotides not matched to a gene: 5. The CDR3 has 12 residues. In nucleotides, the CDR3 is TGCAGCGTTGAGAACAGGGGCGGTGGCTACACCTTC. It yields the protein CSVENRGGGYTF.

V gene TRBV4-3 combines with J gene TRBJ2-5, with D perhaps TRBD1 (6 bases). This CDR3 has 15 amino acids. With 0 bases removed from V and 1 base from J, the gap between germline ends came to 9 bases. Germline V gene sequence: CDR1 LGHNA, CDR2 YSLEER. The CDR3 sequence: CASSQDSGAQETQYF. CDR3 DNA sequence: TGCGCCAGCAGCCAAGATTCAGGGGCCCAAGAGACCCAGTACTTC.

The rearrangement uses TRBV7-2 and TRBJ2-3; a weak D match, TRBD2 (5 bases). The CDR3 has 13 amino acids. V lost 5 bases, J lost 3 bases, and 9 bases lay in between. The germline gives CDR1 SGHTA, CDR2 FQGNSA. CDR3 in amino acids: CASSDGETDTQYF. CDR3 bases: TGTGCCAGCAGCGACGGGGAAACAGATACGCAGTATTTT.

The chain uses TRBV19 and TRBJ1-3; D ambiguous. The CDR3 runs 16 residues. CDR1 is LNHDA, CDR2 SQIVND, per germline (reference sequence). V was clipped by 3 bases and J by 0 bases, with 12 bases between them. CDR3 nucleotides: TGTGCCAGTAGTATTTTGGCAGATGACTCTGGAAACACCATATATTTT. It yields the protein CASSILADDSGNTIYF.

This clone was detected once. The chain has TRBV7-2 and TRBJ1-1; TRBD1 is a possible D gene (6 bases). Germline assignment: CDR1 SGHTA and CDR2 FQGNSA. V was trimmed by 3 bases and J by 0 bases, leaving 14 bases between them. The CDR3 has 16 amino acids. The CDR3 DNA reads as TGTGCCAGCAGCTTCCCAGGGGTGGGGGTGAACACTGAAGCTTTCTTT. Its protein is CASSFPGVGVNTEAFF.

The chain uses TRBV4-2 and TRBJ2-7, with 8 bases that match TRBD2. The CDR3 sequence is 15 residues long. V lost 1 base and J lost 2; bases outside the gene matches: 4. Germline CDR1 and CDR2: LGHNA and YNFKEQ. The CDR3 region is CASSQVAGFAYEQYF. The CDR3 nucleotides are TGTGCCAGCAGCCAAGTAGCGGGGTTCGCCTACGAGCAGTACTTC.

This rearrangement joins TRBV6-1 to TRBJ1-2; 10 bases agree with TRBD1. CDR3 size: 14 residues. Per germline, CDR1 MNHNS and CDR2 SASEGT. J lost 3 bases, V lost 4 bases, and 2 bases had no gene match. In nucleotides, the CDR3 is TGTGCCAGCAGTGGGGACAGGGGAGACTATGGCTACACCTTC. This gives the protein CASSGDRGDYGYTF.

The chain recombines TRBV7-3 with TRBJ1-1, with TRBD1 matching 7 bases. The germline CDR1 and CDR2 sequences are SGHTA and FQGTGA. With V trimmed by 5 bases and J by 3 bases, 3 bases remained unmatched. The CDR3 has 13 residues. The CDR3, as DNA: TGTGCCAGCAGCGCCACAGGGGACACTGAAGCTTTCTTT. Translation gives CASSATGDTEAFF. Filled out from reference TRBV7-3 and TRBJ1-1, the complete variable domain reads GAGVSQTPSNKVTEKGKYVELRCDPISGHTALYWYRQSLGQGPEFLIYFQGTGAADDSGLPNDRFFAVRPEGSVSTLKIQRTERGDSAVYLCASSATGDTEAFFGQGTRLTVV.

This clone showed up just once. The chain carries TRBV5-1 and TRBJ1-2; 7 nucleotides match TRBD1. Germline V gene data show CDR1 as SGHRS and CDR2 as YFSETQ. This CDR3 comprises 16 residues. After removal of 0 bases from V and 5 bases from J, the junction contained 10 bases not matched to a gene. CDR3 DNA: TGCGCCAGCAGCTTGGGGGGCCCTACAGGGGTATATGGCTACACCTTC. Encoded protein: CASSLGGPTGVYGYTF.

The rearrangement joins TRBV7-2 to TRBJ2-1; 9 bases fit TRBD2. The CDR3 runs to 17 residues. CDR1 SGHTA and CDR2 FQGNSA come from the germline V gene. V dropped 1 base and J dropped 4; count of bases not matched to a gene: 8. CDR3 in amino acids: CASSLEFRLAGYNEQFF. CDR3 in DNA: TGTGCCAGCAGCTTAGAGTTCAGGCTAGCGGGGTACAATGAGCAGTTCTTC.

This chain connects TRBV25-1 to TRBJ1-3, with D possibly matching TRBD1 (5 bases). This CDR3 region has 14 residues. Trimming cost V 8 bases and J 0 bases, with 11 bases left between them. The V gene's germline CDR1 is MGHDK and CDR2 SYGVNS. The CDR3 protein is CASSAGTSGNTIYF. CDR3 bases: TGTGCCAGCTCTGCGGGGACCTCTGGAAACACCATATATTTT.

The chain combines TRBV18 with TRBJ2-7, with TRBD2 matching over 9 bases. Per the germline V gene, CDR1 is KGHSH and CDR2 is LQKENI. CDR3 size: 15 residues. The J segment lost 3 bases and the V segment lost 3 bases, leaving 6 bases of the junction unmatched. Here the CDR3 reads CASSPGSSGVYEQYF. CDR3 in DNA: TGTGCCAGCTCACCGGGTTCTAGCGGGGTCTACGAGCAGTACTTC.

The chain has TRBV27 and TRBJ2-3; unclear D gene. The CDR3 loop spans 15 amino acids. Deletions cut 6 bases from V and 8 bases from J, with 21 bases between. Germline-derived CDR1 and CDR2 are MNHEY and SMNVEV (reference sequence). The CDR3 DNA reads TGTGCCAGCAGCCCAAGAACTACCTACTTCTCTACGCAGTATTTT. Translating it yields CASSPRTTYFSTQYF.

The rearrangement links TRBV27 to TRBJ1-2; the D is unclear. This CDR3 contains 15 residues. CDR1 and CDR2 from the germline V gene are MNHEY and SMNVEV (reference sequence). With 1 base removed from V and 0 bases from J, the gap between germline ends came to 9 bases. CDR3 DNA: TGTGCCAGCAGTTTATTTCCGGAGACTAACTATGGCTACACCTTC. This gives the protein CASSLFPETNYGYTF.

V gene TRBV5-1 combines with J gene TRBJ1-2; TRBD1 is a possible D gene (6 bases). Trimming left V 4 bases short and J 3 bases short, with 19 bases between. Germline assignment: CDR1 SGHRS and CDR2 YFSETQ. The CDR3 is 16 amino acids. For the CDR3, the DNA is TGCGCCAGCAGCCAAGGGTCCCGGGGGGCCCACTATGGCTACACCTTC. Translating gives CASSQGSRGAHYGYTF.

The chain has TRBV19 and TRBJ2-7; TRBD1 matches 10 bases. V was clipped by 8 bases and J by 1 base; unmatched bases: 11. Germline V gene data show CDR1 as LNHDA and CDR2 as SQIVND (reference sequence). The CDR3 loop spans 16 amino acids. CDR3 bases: TGTGCCAGTGGGGGGACAGGGGATTCCGGGTCCTACGAGCAGTACTTC. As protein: CASGGTGDSGSYEQYF.